What follows are 19 T cell receptor beta chains derived from one specimen sequenced in a study of shared clonotypes between healthy human individuals. The method was immunoSEQ multiplex PCR; TCRdb's version includes in-frame clones alone and lacks a portion of them. The table records 1 million to 1.2 million clones, approximately 75% of them present only once. Sequencing used memory CD4+ T cells from PBMCs. Indicated subset: CD45RA-negative fraction. All receptors derive from a man between 18 and 35 years old in good health. Some clones in this sample may be carry-over from other donors' samples.

The chain has TRBV9 and TRBJ2-7; the D gene is possibly TRBD1 (5 bases). This CDR3 has 16 residues. The V and J ends lost 4 bases and 6 bases respectively, with 23 bases between them. Per germline, CDR1 SGDLS and CDR2 YYNGEE. CDR3 sequence reads: CASSRTRVPSGGEQYF. CDR3 sequence (DNA): TGTGCCAGCAGCCGCACCAGGGTTCCGAGTGGTGGCGAGCAGTACTTC.

This clone occurred a few times. The V call is TRBV28, the J call TRBJ1-2; D possibly corresponds to TRBD1 (5 bases). V was clipped by 6 bases and J by 9 bases, with 20 bases between them. CDR1 is MDHEN, CDR2 SYDVKM, per germline. The CDR3 length is 14 residues. This CDR3 reads CASSPPWGEIRYTF. In DNA form, the CDR3 reads TGTGCCAGCAGCCCACCCTGGGGCGAAATACGCTACACCTTC.

This clone has only a few counts. V and J are TRBV19 and TRBJ1-5, with 9 bases fitting TRBD1. The V gene end was trimmed by 6 bases and the J gene end by 3 bases; junction bases not matched to a gene: 3. The CDR3 is 14 amino acids. From germline, CDR1 is LNHDA and CDR2 SQIVND (reference sequence). The CDR3 protein is CASRRDRDNQPQHF. CDR3 coding DNA: TGTGCCAGTAGAAGGGACAGGGACAATCAGCCCCAGCATTTT.

The DNA of the CDR3 is TGTGCCAGCAGTCCTTTTACAGATACGCAGTATTTT. It is translated as CASSPFTDTQYF. The chain joins TRBV28 to TRBJ2-3; D gene uncertain. V lost 5 bases, J lost 3 bases, and 6 bases lay in between. Germline CDR1 and CDR2: MDHEN and SYDVKM. The CDR3 contains 12 residues.

CDR3 nucleotides: TGTGCCAGCAGCTTTGGCCTACAAGAGACCCAGTACTTC. This translates into CASSFGLQETQYF. The chain joins TRBV11-1 to TRBJ2-5, with D unclear. Germline V gene sequence: CDR1 SGHAT, CDR2 FQDESV (reference sequence). The CDR3 contains 13 residues. V was trimmed by 3 bases and J by 2 bases, leaving 7 bases between them. The variable domain in full, completed from reference TRBV11-1 and TRBJ2-5, reads EAEVAQSPRYKITEKSQAVAFWCDPISGHATLYWYRQILGQGPELLVQFQDESVVDDSQLPKDRFSAERLKGVDSTLKIQPAELGDSAMYLCASSFGLQETQYFGPGTRLLVL.

The sample holds many counts of this clone. Other DNA sequences in the sample encode the same CDR3. The V gene is TRBV7-9, the J gene TRBJ2-7; no firm D call. In germline, CDR1 is SEHNR, CDR2 FQNEAQ (reference sequence). CDR3 length equals 12 residues. Trimming pared 1 base from V and 6 bases from J, leaving 7 bases between. The CDR3 DNA is TGTGCCAGCAGCTTAGGCGGTGGCGAGCAGTACTTC. Translated, it gives CASSLGGGEQYF.

The table lists this clone with a few counts. The rearrangement joins TRBV9 to TRBJ2-5, with D perhaps given as TRBD1 or TRBD2 (5 bases each). Trimming removed 4 bases at V and 1 base at J, with 11 bases between. CDR3 length: 14 residues. Germline V gene sequence: CDR1 SGDLS, CDR2 YYNGEE. CDR3 nucleotides: TGTGCCAGCAGCAGGGACGCGGCCCAAGAGACCCAGTACTTC. It translates to CASSRDAAQETQYF.

This sequence joins TRBV21-1 and TRBJ1-3; TRBD1 is taken as the D call from the table, unchecked against the DNA. TRBV21-1 is a pseudogene. The CDR3 totals 19 residues. The chain's CDR3 is CASKYMTGPGQLSGNTIYF. DNA of the CDR3: TGTGCCAGCAAGTACATGACAGGGCCCGGCCAGCTCTCTGGAAACACCATATATTTT.

This chain joins TRBV5-4 and TRBJ2-7, with D unclear. With 2 bases removed from V and 5 bases from J, the gap between germline ends came to 5 bases. CDR1 and CDR2 (germline): SGHNT, YYREEE (reference sequence). CDR3 length: 11 residues. CDR3: CASSFLNEQYF. The CDR3 region has the DNA TGTGCCAGCAGCTTTTTGAACGAGCAGTACTTC.

This clone came up a few times. V is TRBV6-1 and J is TRBJ1-1; D perhaps matches TRBD1 (5 bases). The CDR3 is made up of 14 amino acids. The V gene lost 1 base and the J gene lost 4 bases, with 10 bases spanning the gap. Germline loops: CDR1 MNHNS, CDR2 SASEGT. The chain's CDR3 is CASSEGGSVTEAFF. DNA for the CDR3: TGTGCCAGCAGTGAAGGGGGGAGTGTCACTGAAGCTTTCTTT.

V and J are TRBV18 and TRBJ2-2; TRBD2 matches 7 bases. This CDR3 region has 14 residues. V was pared by 6 bases and J by 6 bases, with 7 bases of the junction left unmatched. Germline V gene lookup returns CDR1 KGHSH and CDR2 LQKENI. The CDR3: CASSRERGPGELFF. DNA for the CDR3: TGTGCCAGCTCGCGGGAGAGGGGTCCCGGGGAGCTGTTTTTT.

The chain is built from TRBV7-6 and TRBJ2-2; a weak D match, TRBD2 (5 bases). CDR3 size: 16 residues. CDR1 and CDR2 from the germline V gene are SGHVS and FNYEAQ. V was clipped by 0 bases and J by 1 base, with 9 bases between them. As DNA, the CDR3 is TGTGCCAGCAGCTTAGCCTGGGCGGGGAACACCGGGGAGCTGTTTTTT. Its translation is CASSLAWAGNTGELFF.

This clone was seen once. J is TRBJ1-1 and V is TRBV5-6, with D possibly TRBD1 on 5 matching bases. From germline, CDR1 is SGHDT and CDR2 YYEEEE. The CDR3 has 15 amino acids. V dropped 4 bases and J dropped 6 bases, with 19 bases sitting between them. The chain's CDR3 is CASSRLDSRRAEAFF. The CDR3 DNA sequence: TGTGCCAGCAGCCGGCTCGACAGCCGGAGGGCTGAAGCTTTCTTT.

The chain combines TRBV28 with TRBJ1-2; TRBD1 might be the D (6 bases). The CDR3 is 14 residues long. The germline V and J ends were trimmed by 4 bases and 3 bases, with 12 bases remaining between them. CDR1 MDHEN and CDR2 SYDVKM come from the germline V gene. CDR3: CASSYRQAHYGYTF. The CDR3 nucleotides read TGTGCCAGCAGTTACAGACAGGCACACTATGGCTACACCTTC.

Worth noting for this clone: This specimen includes other DNA sequences encoding the same CDR3. The J gene is TRBJ1-5, the V gene TRBV5-1; 7 bases align to TRBD1. The germline V gene has CDR1 SGHRS and CDR2 YFSETQ. The CDR3 runs to 14 residues. V trimming: 0 bases; J trimming: 5 bases; junction bases outside the gene matches: 2. CDR3 in amino acids: CASSLGQGDQPQHF. In nucleotides, the CDR3 is TGCGCCAGCAGCTTGGGACAGGGAGATCAGCCCCAGCATTTT.

This clone was recorded once. The chain uses TRBV4-1 and TRBJ2-1, with 9 positions matching TRBD2. Germline CDR1 and CDR2: MGHRA and YSYEKL. This CDR3 comprises 16 residues. Trimming took 2 bases from V and 7 from J; bases not matched to a gene: 9. CDR3 sequence: CASSQSRIAGDNEQFF. The CDR3 DNA follows: TGCGCCAGCAGCCAAAGTAGGATAGCGGGAGATAATGAGCAGTTCTTC.

The chain carries TRBV5-6 and TRBJ1-1, with 8 bases matching TRBD1. After removal of 0 bases from V and 1 base from J, the junction contained 2 bases not matched to a gene. Germline CDR1 SGHDT, CDR2 YYEEEE. This CDR3 comprises 15 residues. The CDR3 DNA follows: TGTGCCAGCAGCTTGGTGGACAGGGCGAACACTGAAGCTTTCTTT. This codes for CASSLVDRANTEAFF. Together with reference TRBV5-6 and TRBJ1-1, the CDR3 gives the full variable domain: DAGVTQSPTHLIKTRGQQVTLRCSPKSGHDTVSWYQQALGQGPQFIFQYYEEEERQRGNFPDRFSGHQFPNYSSELNVNALLLGDSALYLCASSLVDRANTEAFFGQGTRLTVV.

This chain's CDR3 is CASSLNPEGTIYF. CDR3 bases: TGTGCCAGCAGCTTAAATCCTGAGGGAACCATATATTTT. The chain links TRBV7-9 to TRBJ1-3; no definite D call. The germline V gene encodes CDR1 SEHNR and CDR2 FQNEAQ (reference sequence). Trimming stripped 2 bases from V and 10 bases from J, with 12 bases between. CDR3 length: 13 residues.

The chain carries TRBV6-1 and TRBJ2-3, with D uncertain. Trimming shortened V by 1 base and J by 5 bases, and 7 bases separated the two germline ends. CDR1 and CDR2 from the germline V gene are MNHNS and SASEGT. The CDR3 sequence is 13 residues long. The CDR3 nucleotides are TGTGCCAGCAGTGAAGTCTCTTTAGATACGCAGTATTTT. Protein: CASSEVSLDTQYF.